The rows below give T cell receptor beta chains drawn from one sample of a study of cytomegalovirus exposure and HLA in healthy donors. Sequencing used immunoSEQ multiplex PCR; TCRdb keeps in-frame clones, though not all of them. The data contain around 70,000 clones, approximately 91% of them singletons. The sequenced sample consisted of PBMCs. The receptors come from a man between 18 and 29 years old in good health and CMV-seronegative. The conserved cysteine and the conserved F or W are not part of the CDR3 here. D genes are given only for firm matches.

D,V,CDR3
TRBD1,TRBV7-9,ASSRRDRVSEQY
-,TRBV30,AWSPGWSSSYNEQF
TRBD2,TRBV27,ASSLTSGIIQY
TRBD1,TRBV2,ASRETGISGANVLT
-,TRBV9,ASGQSGTEAF
TRBD1,TRBV27,ASSLSMGRDRGGDTEAF
-,TRBV6-4,ASSDVRGDEQF
TRBD1,TRBV18,ASSSDRGNTEAF
TRBD1,TRBV19,ASSGQGDWWDNTIY
TRBD2,TRBV28,ANKVREEESTSYEQY
-,TRBV9,ASSVDPGTGELF
TRBD2,TRBV28,SSDPGLAGGPF
TRBD1,TRBV28,ASSRAGTGTTEAF
-,TRBV19,ASSILAGDTQY
TRBD1,TRBV4-3,ASSHGQGLLDYGYT
TRBD2,TRBV27,ASSLEGLAGRTDTQY
TRBD2,TRBV5-1,ASSWTSRNEQF
-,TRBV5-1,ASSLEFAGPGRRQY
-,TRBV6-5,ASSYSAGQTSYEQY
-,TRBV4-3,ASSSRYDGIDTDTQY
TRBD1,TRBV19,ASTAKPGQSSYEQY
-,TRBV5-1,ASSLTGNPDTQY
TRBD2,TRBV5-1,ASSLIAGVRNEQF
TRBD1,TRBV6-5,ASRSGGTEKLF
TRBD1,TRBV30,AWSGDRSNEKLF
TRBD1,TRBV4-3,ASSREGQGAEKLF
-,TRBV2,ASSERDKSSYEQY
-,TRBV9,ASSVGGSGGYEQY
TRBD1,TRBV5-1,ASSFTGTGDTEAF
-,TRBV7-9,ASSYGPARENEQY
-,TRBV5-4,ASSVGERNT
TRBD2,TRBV9,ASSVGTSGRVSSYNEQF
TRBD2,TRBV11-2,ASSLGTSGTFYNEQF
-,TRBV30,AWRMARNTEAF
-,TRBV5-4,ASSPQTGDSGANVLT
-,TRBV18,ASSPLTTDNEQF
TRBD2,TRBV2,ASRVTSGSRLTDTQY
TRBD2,TRBV19,ASAPTSGRRYEQY
-,TRBV5-6,ASSQIGAYEQY
TRBD2,TRBV19,ASQSITRLATGELF
-,TRBV30,AWSVRGGVGYT
TRBD1,TRBV2,ASRWTGAPYEQY
-,TRBV28,ASSFGGLNTDTQY
-,TRBV9,ASSVVRDQGDTQY
-,TRBV7-2,ASSLAQGYEQY
TRBD1,TRBV28,ASRGTGGGGNTIY
TRBD1,TRBV6-5,ASSAGTGRTGELF
TRBD2,TRBV11-2,ASSRTSGSFNEQY
-,TRBV14,ASSQINNEQY
TRBD1,TRBV5-4,ASTPGGTVVHPGLEQY
-,TRBV18,ASSPGLREQY
TRBD1,TRBV7-9,ASSEGRTGNQPQH
-,TRBV6-1,ASSLRRGEDGELF
-,TRBV7-2,ASSPQTGASGANVLT
-,TRBV28,ASSFQEGRDEQY
TRBD1,TRBV30,AWSVTGTGESLVRGYT
-,TRBV19,ASSIEGQGKDQPQH
-,TRBV28,ASSFDGMSSYNEQF
-,TRBV7-3,ASSLDPGTEAF